Listed below are T cell receptor beta chains from one sample, sequenced in a study of OX40 agonist ivuxolimab in advanced cancers. Method: immunoSEQ multiplex PCR; TCRdb's copy keeps in-frame clones and lacks some. The profile shows some 64,000 clones, around 90% of them singletons. Sequenced here: CD4+ or CD8+ T cells sorted from blood, sampled in a trial of the OX40 agonist ivuxolimab. The receptors were sampled from an adult with an advanced solid tumor such as melanoma, head and neck, liver or kidney cancer. Both conserved end residues are part of each CDR3. Fields, in order: clone size, J gene, V gene, D gene, CDR3 protein, CDR3 DNA. The D gene is left open where the match is weak. The size field is filled for only some rows; it gives once, few, many or a size class.

>few|TRBJ1-1|TRBV29-1|TRBD1
CSADGQDLLNTEAFF
TGCAGCGCAGACGGACAGGACCTTTTGAACACTGAAGCTTTCTTT
>once|TRBJ2-7|TRBV5-6|.
CASSWGRGPSYEQYF
TGTGCCAGCAGCTGGGGTAGGGGCCCTTCCTACGAGCAGTACTTC
>.|TRBJ2-3|TRBV19|TRBD1
CASTPGQASDTQYF
TGTGCCAGTACCCCAGGACAGGCTTCAGATACGCAGTATTTT
>.|TRBJ2-7|TRBV6-5|.
CASQGISTWEQYF
TGTGCCAGTCAGGGAATCTCCACTTGGGAGCAGTACTTC
>.|TRBJ2-7|TRBV11-3|.
CASSLEGKIYEQYF
TGTGCCAGCAGCTTAGAGGGTAAGATCTACGAGCAGTACTTC
>.|TRBJ1-2|TRBV11-2|.
CASSPSRPGTDYGYTF
TGTGCCAGCAGCCCTTCTAGGCCCGGGACGGATTATGGCTACACCTTC
>.|TRBJ2-3|TRBV5-4|.
CASSLRLQRDTQYF
TGTGCCAGCAGCTTGAGACTCCAAAGGGATACGCAGTATTTT
>.|TRBJ1-4|TRBV7-2|TRBD1
CASSLDRGNEKLFF
TGTGCCAGCAGCCTAGACAGGGGAAATGAAAAACTGTTTTTT
>.|TRBJ1-1|TRBV7-9|TRBD1
CASSARTGVTEAFF
TGTGCCAGCAGCGCCCGAACAGGGGTCACTGAAGCTTTCTTT
>.|TRBJ1-5|TRBV19|.
CASSGGVEGQPQHF
TGTGCCAGTAGCGGGGGGGTCGAGGGTCAGCCCCAGCATTTT
>.|TRBJ1-6|TRBV6-5|.
CASSYDRNSPLHF
TGTGCCAGCAGTTACGATCGCAATTCACCCCTCCACTTT
>.|TRBJ2-3|TRBV7-9|TRBD2
CASSLDRLAGYTDTQYF
TGTGCCAGCAGCTTAGATCGACTAGCGGGATACACAGATACGCAGTATTTT
>.|TRBJ1-4|TRBV19|.
CASTTNGVGGEKLFF
TGTGCCAGTACCACAAACGGAGTTGGGGGTGAAAAACTGTTTTTT
>.|TRBJ1-1|TRBV9|.
CASSAHRDTEAFF
TGTGCCAGCAGCGCCCACAGGGACACTGAAGCTTTCTTT
>.|TRBJ2-1|TRBV5-1|.
CASLRDGEQFF
TGCGCCAGCCTCAGGGACGGTGAGCAGTTCTTC
>.|TRBJ2-1|TRBV5-5|.
CASSYEPIWVAYNEQFF
TGTGCCAGCAGCTATGAACCTATTTGGGTCGCCTACAATGAGCAGTTCTTC
>.|TRBJ2-3|TRBV30|TRBD2
CAWSGPGGTQYF
TGTGCCTGGAGCGGTCCGGGAGGTACGCAGTATTTT
>.|TRBJ1-2|TRBV19|TRBD1
CASSGFTGQGANGYTF
TGTGCCAGTAGTGGCTTCACGGGACAGGGGGCGAATGGCTACACCTTC
>.|TRBJ2-7|TRBV6-5|.
CASSKDNSYEQYF
TGTGCCAGCAGTAAGGACAACTCCTACGAGCAGTACTTC
>.|TRBJ1-5|TRBV7-3|TRBD1
CASSLYGTGNNQPQHF
TGTGCCAGCAGCTTATATGGGACAGGGAACAACCAGCCCCAGCATTTT
>once|TRBJ1-6|TRBV10-3|.
CAIMSEYNSPLHF
TGTGCCATCATGTCAGAGTATAATTCACCCCTCCACTTT
>.|TRBJ1-4|TRBV7-6|TRBD1
CASSLRQGAYEKLFF
TGTGCCAGCAGCCTACGACAGGGGGCGTATGAAAAACTGTTTTTT
>.|TRBJ2-1|TRBV19|.
CASSIAGGDGNEQFF
TGTGCCAGTAGTATAGCTGGGGGTGACGGCAATGAGCAGTTCTTC
>.|TRBJ2-7|TRBV10-3|TRBD1
CAISEQGLSYEQYF
TGTGCCATCAGTGAACAGGGGCTTTCCTACGAGCAGTACTTC